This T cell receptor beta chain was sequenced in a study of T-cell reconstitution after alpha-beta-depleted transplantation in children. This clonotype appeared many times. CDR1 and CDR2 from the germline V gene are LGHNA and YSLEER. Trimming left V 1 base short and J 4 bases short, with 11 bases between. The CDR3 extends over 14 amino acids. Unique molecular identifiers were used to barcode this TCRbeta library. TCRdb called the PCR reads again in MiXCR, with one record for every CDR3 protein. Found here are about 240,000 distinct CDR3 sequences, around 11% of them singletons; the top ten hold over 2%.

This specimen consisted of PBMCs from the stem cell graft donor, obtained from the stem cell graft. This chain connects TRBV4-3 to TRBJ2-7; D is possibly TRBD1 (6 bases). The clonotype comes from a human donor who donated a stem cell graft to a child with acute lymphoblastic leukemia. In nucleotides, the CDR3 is TGCGCCAGCAGCCAAGGAACAGGGTGGTACGAGCAGTACTTC. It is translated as CASSQGTGWYEQYF.